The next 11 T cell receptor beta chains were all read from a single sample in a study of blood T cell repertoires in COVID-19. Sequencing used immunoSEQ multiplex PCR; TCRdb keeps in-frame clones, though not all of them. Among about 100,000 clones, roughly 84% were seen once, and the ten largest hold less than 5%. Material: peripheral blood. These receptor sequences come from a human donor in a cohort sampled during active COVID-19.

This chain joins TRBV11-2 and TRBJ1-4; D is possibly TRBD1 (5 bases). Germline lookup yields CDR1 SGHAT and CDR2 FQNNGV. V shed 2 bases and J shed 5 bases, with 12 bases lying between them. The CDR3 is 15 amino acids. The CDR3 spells CASSLWGRENEKLFF. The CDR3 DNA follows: TGTGCCAGCAGCTTATGGGGGAGGGAGAATGAAAAACTGTTTTTT.

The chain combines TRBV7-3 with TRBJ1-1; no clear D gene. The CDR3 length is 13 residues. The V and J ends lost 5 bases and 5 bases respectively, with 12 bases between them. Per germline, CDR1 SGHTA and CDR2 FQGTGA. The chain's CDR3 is CASSITTGTEAFF. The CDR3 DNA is TGTGCCAGCAGCATTACAACGGGTACTGAAGCTTTCTTT.

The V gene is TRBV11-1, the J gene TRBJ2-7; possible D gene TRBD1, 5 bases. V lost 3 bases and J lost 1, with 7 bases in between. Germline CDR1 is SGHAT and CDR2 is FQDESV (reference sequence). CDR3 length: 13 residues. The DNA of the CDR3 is TGTGCCAGCAGCTTCGACAGATCCTACGAGCAGTACTTC. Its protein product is CASSFDRSYEQYF.

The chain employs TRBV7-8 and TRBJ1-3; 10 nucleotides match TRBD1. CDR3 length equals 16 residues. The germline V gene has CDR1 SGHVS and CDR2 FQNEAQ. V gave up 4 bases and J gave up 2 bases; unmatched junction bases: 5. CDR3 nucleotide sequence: TGTGCCAGCAGCTCGAGGACAGGGGGGGCTGGAAACACCATATATTTT. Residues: CASSSRTGGAGNTIYF.

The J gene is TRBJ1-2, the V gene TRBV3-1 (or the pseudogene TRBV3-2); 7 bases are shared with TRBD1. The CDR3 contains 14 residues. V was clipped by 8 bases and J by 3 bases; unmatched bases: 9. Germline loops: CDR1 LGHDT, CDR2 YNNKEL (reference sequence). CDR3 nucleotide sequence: TGTGCCAGCCGTAGACAGGGTTCGGACTATGGCTACACCTTC. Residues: CASRRQGSDYGYTF.

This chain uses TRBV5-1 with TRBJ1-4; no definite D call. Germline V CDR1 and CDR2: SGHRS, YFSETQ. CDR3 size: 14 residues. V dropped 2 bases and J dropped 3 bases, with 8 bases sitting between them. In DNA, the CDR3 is TGCGCCAGCAGCTTAAGCTCCTCTAATGAAAAACTGTTTTTT. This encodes CASSLSSSNEKLFF.

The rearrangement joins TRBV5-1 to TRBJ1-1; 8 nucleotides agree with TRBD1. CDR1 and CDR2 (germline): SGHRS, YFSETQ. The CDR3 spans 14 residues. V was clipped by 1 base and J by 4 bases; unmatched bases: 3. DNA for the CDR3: TGCGCCAGCAGCTTGACAGGGGGGAGCACTGAAGCTTTCTTT. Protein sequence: CASSLTGGSTEAFF.

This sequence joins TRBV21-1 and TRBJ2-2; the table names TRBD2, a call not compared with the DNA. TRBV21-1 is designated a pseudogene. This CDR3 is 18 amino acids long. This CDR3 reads CASSKVCQAGINTGELFF. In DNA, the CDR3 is TGTGCCAGCAGCAAAGTCTGCCAAGCGGGGATTAACACCGGGGAGCTGTTTTTT.

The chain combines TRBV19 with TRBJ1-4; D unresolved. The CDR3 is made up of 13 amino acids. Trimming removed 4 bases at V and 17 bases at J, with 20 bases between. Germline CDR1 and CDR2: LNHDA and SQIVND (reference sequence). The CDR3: CASSSAGAIYRFF. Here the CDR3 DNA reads TGTGCCAGTAGTAGTGCGGGCGCGATCTATCGTTTTTTT.

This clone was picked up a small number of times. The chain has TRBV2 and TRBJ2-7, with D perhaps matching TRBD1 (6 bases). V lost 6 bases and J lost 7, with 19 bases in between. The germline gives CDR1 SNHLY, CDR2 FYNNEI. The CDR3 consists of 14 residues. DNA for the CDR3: TGTGCCAGCAGCATTGACAGGTCCACGGGTGAGCAGTACTTC. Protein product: CASSIDRSTGEQYF.

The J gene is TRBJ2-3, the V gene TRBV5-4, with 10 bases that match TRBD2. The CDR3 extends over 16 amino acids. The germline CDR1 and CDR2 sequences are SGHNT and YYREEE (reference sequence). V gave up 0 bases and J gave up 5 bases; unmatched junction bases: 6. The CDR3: CASSLGGASGGDTQYF. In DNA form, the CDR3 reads TGTGCCAGCAGCTTGGGCGGGGCTAGCGGGGGAGATACGCAGTATTTT. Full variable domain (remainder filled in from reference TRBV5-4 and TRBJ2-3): ETGVTQSPTHLIKTRGQQVTLRCSSQSGHNTVSWYQQALGQGPQFIFQYYREEENGRGNFPPRFSGLQFPNYSSELNVNALELDDSALYLCASSLGGASGGDTQYFGPGTRLTVL.